The 11 T cell receptor beta chains presented below share a single source sample, sequenced in a study of T cell responses to AZD1222 COVID-19 vaccine. Profiled with immunoSEQ multiplex PCR; TCRdb holds only in-frame clones, not every one. This sample carries 100,000 to 150,000 clones, 86% of them seen once, and the ten largest clones take 20% to 25%. The sequences come from peripheral blood, collected on day 0 of AZD1222 vaccination. The receptors shown here come from an adult in good health.

V gene TRBV4-3 combines with J gene TRBJ1-1; TRBD1 matches 7 bases. Germline lookup yields CDR1 LGHNA and CDR2 YSLEER. This CDR3 has 16 amino acids. V shed 2 bases, J shed 1 base, and the junction held 7 bases outside the gene matches. CDR3 residues: CASSQLTGAGNTEAFF. Here the CDR3 DNA reads TGCGCCAGCAGCCAACTTACAGGGGCGGGGAACACTGAAGCTTTCTTT.

The chain links TRBV6-5 to TRBJ1-5; perhaps TRBD1 as D (6 bases). V lost 6 bases and J 0 bases, leaving 9 bases between the germline ends. The CDR3 is 14 amino acids. Germline values: CDR1 MNHEY, CDR2 SVGAGI. CDR3 in amino acids: CASRGAISNQPQHF. DNA of the CDR3: TGTGCCAGCAGGGGGGCCATTAGCAATCAGCCCCAGCATTTT.

The genes are TRBV18 and TRBJ2-7, with D tentatively TRBD1 (5 bases). From germline, CDR1 is KGHSH and CDR2 LQKENI. The CDR3 is 14 residues long. V lost 0 bases and J lost 3, with 9 bases in between. CDR3 amino acids: CASSPPSDSYEQYF. The CDR3, as DNA: TGTGCCAGCTCACCACCTTCAGACAGCTACGAGCAGTACTTC.

This chain links TRBV5-5 with TRBJ1-5; D might be TRBD1 (5 bases). Germline V gene lookup returns CDR1 SGHKS and CDR2 YYEKEE (reference sequence). There are 16 residues in the CDR3. V shed 2 bases and J shed 6 bases, with 18 bases lying between them. The CDR3 region is CASSFSAGVLTQPQHF. The CDR3 DNA follows: TGTGCCAGCAGCTTCTCCGCGGGGGTCTTGACTCAGCCCCAGCATTTT.

The chain links TRBV4-2 to TRBJ2-7, with TRBD2 matching 10 bases. V gave up 2 bases and J gave up 7 bases; unmatched junction bases: 8. From germline, CDR1 is LGHNA and CDR2 YNFKEQ. The CDR3 covers 15 residues. CDR3 sequence reads: CASSQTQRGGWEQYF. CDR3 sequence (DNA): TGTGCCAGCAGCCAAACCCAGCGGGGGGGTTGGGAGCAGTACTTC.

The genes are TRBV15 and TRBJ1-1, with TRBD1 as a possible D gene (5 bases). CDR3 length: 15 amino acids. Germline V gene sequence: CDR1 LNHNV, CDR2 YYDKDF (reference sequence). V lost 1 base and J 4 bases, leaving 13 bases between the germline ends. The CDR3 DNA reads TGTGCCACCAGCAGAGGGTGGGGGGTGAGCACTGAAGCTTTCTTT. It codes for CATSRGWGVSTEAFF. Combining the CDR3 with reference TRBV15 and TRBJ1-1 gives the whole variable domain DAMVIQNPRYQVTQFGKPVTLSCSQTLNHNVMYWYQQKSSQAPKLLFHYYDKDFNNEADTPDNFQSRRPNTSFCFLDIRSPGLGDTAMYLCATSRGWGVSTEAFFGQGTRLTVV.

The chain carries TRBV5-6 and TRBJ1-4; TRBD1 is a possible D gene (6 bases). Germline CDR1 and CDR2: SGHDT and YYEEEE. The CDR3 runs 14 residues. V lost 4 bases to trimming and J lost 5 bases, with 12 bases between them. The CDR3 loop is CASSIDRLNEKLFF. The CDR3 DNA follows: TGTGCCAGCAGCATTGACAGGCTGAATGAAAAACTGTTTTTT.

The V gene is TRBV9, the J gene TRBJ1-2, with D hard to call. The CDR3 contains 15 residues. Trimming took off 4 bases at V and 6 bases at J, with 19 bases between the two ends. Germline-derived CDR1 and CDR2 are SGDLS and YYNGEE. CDR3 in amino acids: CASSPLGLGIDGYTF. As DNA, the CDR3 is TGTGCCAGCAGCCCGTTGGGCCTCGGGATCGATGGCTACACCTTC.

The chain recombines TRBV6-1 with TRBJ1-4; D is possibly TRBD1 (5 bases). The CDR3 loop spans 15 amino acids. Looked up from germline, CDR1 is MNHNS and CDR2 is SASEGT. Trimming took 2 bases from V and 7 from J, leaving 14 bases between them. The CDR3 reads CASSEPRGVFEKLFF. In DNA form, the CDR3 reads TGTGCCAGCAGTGAACCCCGGGGGGTCTTTGAAAAACTGTTTTTT.

The chain combines TRBV11-2 with TRBJ2-3; TRBD2 might be the D (5 bases). This CDR3 is built from 13 residues. Looked up from germline, CDR1 is SGHAT and CDR2 is FQNNGV. Trimming left V 1 base short and J 6 bases short, with 8 bases between. CDR3 amino acids: CASSLGLTDTQYF. The CDR3 DNA is TGTGCCAGCAGCTTAGGACTAACCGATACGCAGTATTTT.

The rearrangement uses TRBV27 and TRBJ2-7; D is ambiguous. The CDR3 covers 15 residues. CDR1 and CDR2 (germline): MNHEY, SMNVEV (reference sequence). The germline V and J ends were trimmed by 4 bases and 3 bases, with 16 bases remaining between them. CDR3 residues: CASSSTRQANYEQYF. The CDR3 DNA reads TGTGCCAGCAGTTCAACGAGGCAGGCTAACTACGAGCAGTACTTC.